A single sample gave rise to the 15 T cell receptor beta chains below, sequenced in a study of blood T cells in healthy people across ages. Combining a sample-barcoded 5' primer with a J-beta primer mix, a second PCR ran for about 7 to 11 cycles. TCRdb used MiXCR to reprocess the 5' RACE reads, holding one entry per CDR3 protein. In the table there are around 900,000 distinct CDR3 sequences, 29% of which are singletons. The sample was blood. Receptor source: a woman of 80 years or more in good health.

J is TRBJ1-1 and V is TRBV20-1, with TRBD1 matching over 8 bases. The CDR3 has 11 residues. From germline, CDR1 is DFQATT and CDR2 SNEGSKA (reference sequence). The ends lost 4 bases at V and 6 bases at J; junction bases unmatched: 1. The CDR3 DNA is TGCAGTGCTACAGGGGGCTCTGAAGCTTTCTTT. This translates into CSATGGSEAFF.

In DNA form, the CDR3 reads TGTGCCAGCAGTTTTAGGACAGGGGAAAAACTGTTTTTT. This sequence encodes CASSFRTGEKLFF. This sequence joins TRBV25-1 and TRBJ1-4; 8 positions match TRBD1. The CDR3 is 13 residues long. J was trimmed by 8 bases and V by 5 bases; bases with no gene match: 4. Germline CDR1 MGHDK, CDR2 SYGVNS.

This clonotype was picked up many times. The chain recombines TRBV12-3 or TRBV12-4 with TRBJ2-3; 11 bases agree with TRBD2. V was clipped by 3 bases and J by 0 bases; unmatched bases: 8. This CDR3 has 18 residues. The CDR3 DNA follows: TGTGCCAGCAGTTTTTGGGTAGCGGGGGGGTCTAGCACAGATACGCAGTATTTT. Residues: CASSFWVAGGSSTDTQYF.

This chain uses TRBV6-5 with TRBJ2-1; 7 nucleotides agree with TRBD2. With the DNA end fitting TRBJ2-7 better, the J assignment may be wrong. Germline assignment: CDR1 MNHEY and CDR2 SVGAGI. The CDR3 runs 15 residues. The CDR3 region has the DNA TGTGCCAGCTCCCTGGTTAGCGGGCTTTACAATGAGCAGTACTTC. Protein product: CASSLVSGLYNEQYF.

This clonotype was detected only a few times. CDR3 loop: CASSFRRTEAFF. Written as DNA, the CDR3 is TGTGCCAGCAGTTTCAGGAGAACTGAAGCTTTCTTT. The rearrangement links TRBV12-3 or TRBV12-4 to TRBJ1-1; D is unclear. The CDR3 contains 12 residues. Trimming removed 3 bases from V and 5 bases from J, with 7 bases in between.

In its sample, this clonotype was seen many times. This chain connects TRBV12-3 or TRBV12-4 to TRBJ2-5, with D possibly being TRBD2 (6 bases). The CDR3 extends over 13 amino acids. Trimming pared 3 bases from V and 5 bases from J, leaving 10 bases between. CDR3 bases: TGTGCCAGCAGTTTGGAGGGTAGGGAGACCCAGTACTTC. Its translation: CASSLEGRETQYF.

The sample holds a few counts of this clonotype. The V call is TRBV12-3 or TRBV12-4, the J call TRBJ2-4, with 8 bases lining up with TRBD1. The DNA end lines up better with TRBJ2-7; the J call may be wrong. The CDR3 length is 14 residues. The CDR3 DNA reads as TGTGCCAGCAGTTATCCGGACAGGGTAGGCGAGCAGTACTTC. It specifies CASSYPDRVGEQYF.

The rearrangement links TRBV6-6 to TRBJ1-2; D not certain. CDR1 and CDR2 from the germline V gene are MNHNY and SVGAGI (reference sequence). CDR3 length: 14 amino acids. Trimming cost V 0 bases and J 3 bases, with 8 bases left between them. The CDR3 DNA follows: TGTGCCAGCAGTTACTCGGACCGAGACTATGGCTACACCTTC. It specifies CASSYSDRDYGYTF.

The J gene is TRBJ1-4, the V gene TRBV20-1; D call uncertain. Germline CDR1 is DFQATT and CDR2 is SNEGSKA (reference sequence). The length of the CDR3 is 15 residues. Trimming pared 3 bases from V and 8 bases from J, leaving 19 bases between. CDR3 loop: CSASQPGQGMEKLFF. The CDR3 nucleotides are TGCAGTGCTAGCCAACCGGGCCAAGGGATGGAAAAACTGTTTTTT.

This chain joins TRBV11-3 and TRBJ2-3; weak D call: TRBD2 (7 bases). CDR1 is SGHNT, CDR2 YENEEA, per germline. This CDR3 region has 16 residues. V lost 5 bases to trimming and J lost 2 bases, with 17 bases between them. Written as DNA, the CDR3 is TGTGCCAGCAGCCGACTAGGGCGGGGGCCCACAGATACGCAGTATTTT. This codes for CASSRLGRGPTDTQYF.

As for this clonotype: This could be a read error, since a much larger clone is one nucleotide away. This chain uses TRBV7-2 with TRBJ2-5; D may be TRBD2 (6 bases). The V end lost 0 bases, the J end lost 11 bases, and 28 bases lay between the germline ends. Looked up from germline, CDR1 is SGHTA and CDR2 is FQGNSA. This CDR3 region has 18 residues. CDR3 residues: CASSLALQAGSSLGEQYF. DNA of the CDR3: TGTGCCAGCAGCTTAGCGCTTCAGGCGGGGTCTTCCCTAGGTGAGCAGTACTTC.

This clonotype was seen many times. This chain joins TRBV18 and TRBJ1-5, with D unclear. This CDR3 region has 15 residues. Looked up from germline, CDR1 is KGHSH and CDR2 is LQKENI. V dropped 2 bases and J dropped 4 bases, with 12 bases sitting between them. CDR3 nucleotide sequence: TGTGCCAGCTCACCAGCCGGGATGGCTAATCAGCCCCAGCATTTT. As protein: CASSPAGMANQPQHF.

A word on this clonotype: A read error may account for a junction end that differs from germline. The chain couples TRBV7-2 to TRBJ2-3; 8 bases map to TRBD2. Germline CDR1 is SGHTA and CDR2 is FQGNSA. The CDR3 is 15 amino acids. The CDR3 region has the DNA TGTGCCAGCAGCCGCGGGGGGTCGAGGGCAGATGCGCAGTATTTT. It translates to CASSRGGSRADAQYF. Based on the CDR3 plus reference TRBV7-2 and TRBJ2-3, the full variable domain is GAGVSQSPSNKVTEKGKDVELRCDPISGHTALYWYRQSLGQGLEFLIYFQGNSAPDKSGLPSDRFSAERTGGSVSTLTIQRTQQEDSAVYLCASSRGGSRADAQYFGPGTRLTVL.

This chain connects TRBV27 to TRBJ1-6, with 7 bases fitting TRBD1. The CDR3 runs to 15 residues. The J segment lost 7 bases and the V segment lost 3 bases, leaving 6 bases of the junction unmatched. The germline V gene has CDR1 MNHEY and CDR2 SMNVEV (reference sequence). CDR3 nucleotides: TGTGCCAGCAGTTTTTCCAGGGGGGGGAATTCACCCCTCCACTTT. Translating gives CASSFSRGGNSPLHF.

Notes on this clonotype: A much larger clone differs from this one at a single base, so this may be a read error. The chain combines TRBV20-1 with TRBJ2-5; D may match TRBD1 or TRBD2 (5 bases each). The better agreement between TRBJ2-1 and the DNA end casts doubt on the J call. Germline lookup yields CDR1 DFQATT and CDR2 SNEGSKA (reference sequence). The CDR3 runs to 12 residues. CDR3 region: CSAPSRWGTQFF. Written as DNA, the CDR3 is TGCAGTGCTCCCTCTAGGTGGGGGACCCAGTTCTTC.